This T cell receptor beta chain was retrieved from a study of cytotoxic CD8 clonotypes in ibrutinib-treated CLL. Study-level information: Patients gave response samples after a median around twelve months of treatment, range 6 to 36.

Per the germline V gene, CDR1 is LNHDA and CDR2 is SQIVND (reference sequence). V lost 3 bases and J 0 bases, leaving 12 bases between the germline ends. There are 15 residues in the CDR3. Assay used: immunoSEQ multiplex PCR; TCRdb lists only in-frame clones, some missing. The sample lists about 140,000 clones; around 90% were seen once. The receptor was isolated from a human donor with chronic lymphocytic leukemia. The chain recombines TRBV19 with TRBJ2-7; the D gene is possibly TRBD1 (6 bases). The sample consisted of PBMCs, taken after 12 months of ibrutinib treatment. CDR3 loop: CASSMDSEGSYEQYF. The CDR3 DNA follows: TGTGCCAGTAGTATGGACAGTGAGGGCTCCTACGAGCAGTACTTC.